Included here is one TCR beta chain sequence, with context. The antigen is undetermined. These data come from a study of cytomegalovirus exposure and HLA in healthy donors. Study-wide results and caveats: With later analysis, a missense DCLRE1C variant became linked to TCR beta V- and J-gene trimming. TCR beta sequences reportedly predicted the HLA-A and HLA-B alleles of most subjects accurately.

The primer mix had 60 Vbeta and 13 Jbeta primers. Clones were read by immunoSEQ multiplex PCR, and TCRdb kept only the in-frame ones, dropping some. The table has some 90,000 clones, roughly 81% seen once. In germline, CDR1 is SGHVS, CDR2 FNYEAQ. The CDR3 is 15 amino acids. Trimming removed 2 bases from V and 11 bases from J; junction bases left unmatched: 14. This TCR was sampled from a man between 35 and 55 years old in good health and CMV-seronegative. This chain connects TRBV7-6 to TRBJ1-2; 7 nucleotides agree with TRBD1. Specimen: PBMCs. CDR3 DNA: TGTGCCAGCAGCTTAACCCCCGGGACAGAAGGGAAGTACACCTTC. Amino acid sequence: CASSLTPGTEGKYTF.